This record concerns one T cell receptor beta chain sequence. What this receptor recognizes is not known. The sample holds no much larger clone one base away, and base qualities are not on file. This sample was included in a study of cytomegalovirus exposure and HLA in healthy donors (dated by TCRdb to between 2016 and 2019). Broadly, across the study: In an earlier analysis of under 600 of the donors, less than 350 Gb of sequence data and 100 million or so unique TCR beta sequences from 150 million to 200 million T cells were reported. An early release covering approximately 600 HLA-typed donors comprised about 320 gigabases of sequencing data and around 85 million unique TCR sequences. Among the roughly 390 genotyped donors, under 90% belonged to the genetic ancestry cluster associated with self-reported Caucasian donors. The study aimed to test whether cataloging public T cell receptors could reveal signatures of past pathogen exposure. Using immunosequencing, the study profiled T cell repertoires from approximately 700 subjects and related those repertoires to cytomegalovirus serostatus. A separate validation cohort of 100 to 150 different subjects was used in addition to the 666-subject first cohort. The study combined high-throughput TCR immunosequencing, statistical association of individual TCRs with disease status, and machine learning to predict cytomegalovirus infection status. A later analysis re-analyzed previously published TCR beta repertoires from roughly 690 donors and added high-resolution HLA genotyping to study TCR occurrence patterns. Rather than drawing on any new phenotypic data, the later analysis identified candidate immune exposures from TCR beta sequences and the way those sequences occurred across donors. In an earlier analysis of roughly 540 of the donors, high-throughput TCR beta sequencing was used to judge whether each TCR beta V gene segment behaved as functional or pseudogenic. Alongside the repertoire data, information on donor age, sex, ethnicity and CMV serostatus was compiled. A later genetic analysis took genome-wide SNP genotypes for about 55% of the 666 donors and used that subset as a discovery cohort. Every discovery cohort repertoire had been produced on one sequencing platform. Both class I and class II loci were covered by HLA typing, at four-digit resolution. The number of donors typed differed by locus, with about 629-630 for A, B, C, DRB1 and DQB1, roughly 520 for DQA1, nearly 610 for DPA1, and some 470 for DPB1. A handful of DR-DQ haplotypes were handled as single units for association and clustering because linkage in the cohort was strong. On average, 235,054 unique TCR beta nucleotide sequences were sequenced per donor among a few hundred genotyped donors of the cohort, with about 17% of those sequences being non-productive. What the study reported, not specific to this receptor: According to the authors, the approach could potentially be generalized to other disease states and immunological phenotypes. In a later genetic analysis, a missense DCLRE1C variant was associated with V-gene and J-gene trimming of TCR beta chains, and the association was replicated in an independent cohort. In a later analysis, HLA-associated TCR beta chains were found to be more clonally expanded and to have lower generation probabilities than equally common non-associated chains. The cohort was sequenced for TCR beta chains only, and without alpha or paired-chain data the features that could be detected were limited. In vitro tests confirmed that a few of the cytomegalovirus-associated TCR beta chains recognize cytomegalovirus antigens. Correlated functional status among segregating V segments might reflect linkage disequilibrium, but an unknown experimental factor could not be ruled out. When HLA alleles, especially DR and DQ, strongly co-occurred, TCR associations were difficult to assign to individual alleles. In a later analysis, some 18,000 TCR beta sequences were associated with specific HLA alleles at a false discovery rate of 0.05. Because counts were too low, 15 to 20 rarely observed V segments, including chromosome 9 orphons, were excluded from the earlier analysis of some 590 of the donors. A later analysis found that most CMV-associated TCR beta chains appeared HLA-restricted, with HLA associations seemingly driven largely by CMV exposure. In an earlier analysis of approximately 600 of the donors, most TCR beta V segments were observed in productive rearrangements about 87% or about 30% of the time, broadly matching IMGT annotations. The classifier was reported to diagnose cytomegalovirus status with high specificity and sensitivity in both the original cohort and the validation cohort. Several of the top co-occurrence clusters appeared to be linked to parvovirus B19, influenza, CMV and Epstein-Barr virus, according to a later analysis. The study gave a list of under 200 TCR beta chains associated with cytomegalovirus. A further reported finding was that TCR beta sequences accurately predicted the HLA-A and HLA-B alleles for most subjects in the first cohort. Roughly uniform sequencing depth across donors was assumed in presence/absence analyses, although this assumption may not hold. According to a later genetic analysis, donors in an Asian-associated ancestry cluster had fewer N-insertions in productive TCRs than the approximately 670-donor mean. For the cohort, immune exposure information was limited to CMV serostatus. Some IMGT-functional V segments, including TRBV6-2 and TRBV6-3, could not be told apart with the 87-base-pair reads, so those segments were excluded. Most TCR sequences were observed very rarely across donors, whereas some public TCRs were present in many individuals. HLA typing was unavailable for some donors at each locus, so association tests used only the typed subset. A later analysis found that TCR association rates varied across HLA loci, with DRB1 alleles showing the most associated TCRs and HLA-C alleles the fewest. A cluster of highly shared sequence variants was judged likely to be a technical artifact of the sequencing pipeline.

The cohort comprised fewer than 750 healthy bone marrow donors. Cohort members were all nominally healthy when sampled, although unrecorded immune exposures were likely present. The donor tested CMV seropositive and was one of the 289 seropositive cohort members. Every donor gave a peripheral blood sample, and the peripheral blood mononuclear cells from that sample were used for TCR beta sequencing. The Qiagen DNeasy Blood Extraction Kit was used to extract genomic DNA from the blood cell samples. Receptor amplification or capture employed the immunoSEQ multiplex PCR assay. For the multiplex PCR, a mixture combining 60 forward primers for TCR Vbeta segments and 13 reverse primers for TCR Jbeta segments was used. Amplification of the CDR3 region of rearranged TCR beta genes was performed with a multiplex PCR assay on genomic DNA. The amplified TCR beta libraries were sequenced on the Illumina HiSeq System as 87-base-pair reads. The authors' pipeline ran thus. A later analysis tallied 70 million to 100 million unique TCR beta chains across the 700 or so repertoires, and around 10 million of those chains were shared by two or more donors. A nearest-neighbor algorithm error-corrected the raw reads and collapsed the reads into unique sequences, merging closely related sequences to remove PCR and sequencing errors. CDR3 sequences were aligned to IMGT reference sequences to assign V, D and J gene segments. Each retained sequence needed at least a six-nucleotide match to both a V gene segment and a J gene segment. A rearrangement counted as productive if the CDR3 had no stop codons and remained in frame with V and J, and every other rearrangement counted as non-productive. CDR3 was defined by IMGT convention, running from the second conserved V-encoded cysteine to the conserved J-encoded phenylalanine. The earlier analysis of about 570 of the donors excluded any sequence lacking an unambiguous match to a single V gene segment. An earlier analysis of 587 of the donors classified V segments as functional when productive rearrangements were above 56.7% and as segregating when the standard deviation between donors was above 5%. A statistical classification framework was built for diagnosing cytomegalovirus status from the catalog of TCR beta chain sequences. A later analysis assigned V and J genes by comparing TCR nucleotide sequences with IMGT/GENE-DB human TR gene sequences. A later analysis assigned CDR3 sequences and most-parsimonious VDJ recombination scenarios with the TCRdist pipeline. A later analysis defined each TCR beta chain by its CDR3 amino acid sequence plus V-gene family, and excluded reads lacking a unique V-gene family. A later analysis removed several hundred highly shared, low-generation-probability nucleotide sequences to deal with suspected cross-contamination and a sequencing artifact. In a later analysis, a clonal expansion index for each public chain was calculated from normalized within-repertoire ranks of inferred template counts. Generation probabilities in a later analysis came from a VDJ recombination model fitted to out-of-frame rearrangements, and those results were checked against IGoR. Hypergeometric tests were used in a later analysis to score TCR-TCR, TCR-HLA and TCR-CMV co-occurrence, with a repertoire-size bias correction applied to the TCR pairs. A later analysis estimated false discovery rates by permuting HLA or CMV assignments 20 times. In a later analysis, co-occurring TCRs were grouped using DBSCAN, and TCRdist sequence similarity was added for clustering within HLA-allele-positive subsets. For co-occurrence clustering, repertoires with fewer than 30,000 or more than 120,000 public chains were excluded, along with 5 or 6 repertoires with anomalous nucleotide sharing. Imported from immuneACCESS, the table was reduced by TCRdb to in-frame sequences with V and J called. These copies leave out some clones; in studies compared against another copy, an unresolved V gene accounts for under half, and the cause of the remainder is not known. V, J and clone size were drawn from that table, and D and trimming were deduced from the DNA. The sample table holds under 200,000 clones, of which about 72% were seen once. In total, the top ten clones hold around 2.3% of the sample.

V sheds 0 bases and J sheds 5 bases, leaving 19 bases between their ends. CDR1 and CDR2 are drawn from the germline V gene: LGHNA, YSLEER. Counted from cysteine to phenylalanine, this CDR3 has 18 amino acids. The sequence is cut down to CDR3 DNA, 54 bases in frame from base 1. The sequence was collected from a man aged 45-65 years in good health and CMV-seropositive. The sequencing input was PBMCs. The sequence joins TRBV4-3 to TRBJ1-4; a weak D assignment points to TRBD1 (5 bases agree). The CDR3 loop reads CASSQEAAGAGKNEKLFF. Here is the DNA: TGCGCCAGCAGCCAAGAGGCCGCAGGAGCAGGGAAAAATGAAAAACTGTTTTTT.